This entry lists 13 T cell receptor beta chains sequenced from one sample in a study of cytomegalovirus exposure and HLA in healthy donors. Amplification used 60 Vbeta primers and 13 Jbeta primers. The method was immunoSEQ multiplex PCR; TCRdb's version includes in-frame clones alone and lacks a portion of them. This table has 100,000 to 150,000 clones, 77% appearing once. Input material: PBMCs. These receptors all stem from a human donor in good health.

The sample holds one count of this clone. The chain combines TRBV28 with TRBJ2-7, with no clear D. The CDR3 extends over 13 amino acids. Trimming removed 2 bases at V and 5 bases at J, with 10 bases between. Germline CDR1 reads MDHEN; CDR2 reads SYDVKM. In DNA, the CDR3 is TGTGCCAGCAGTTTAGGGCCATGGGACGAGCAGTACTTC. As protein: CASSLGPWDEQYF.

A single count supports this clone. This sequence joins TRBV11-3 and TRBJ2-1; 11 nucleotides match TRBD2. CDR1 is SGHNT and CDR2 is YENEEA in the germline V gene. CDR3 length equals 16 residues. Losses at the gene ends were 5 bases for V and 8 bases for J; bases not matched to a gene: 11. The chain's CDR3 is CASSPRWVAGGDEQFF. CDR3 DNA: TGTGCCAGCAGCCCCCGGTGGGTAGCGGGAGGGGATGAGCAGTTCTTC.

The genes are TRBV13 and TRBJ1-1; tentative D call: TRBD1 (6 bases). Germline assignment: CDR1 PRHDT and CDR2 FYEKMQ (reference sequence). V lost 5 bases, J lost 1 base, and 11 bases lay in between. The CDR3 consists of 14 residues. DNA of the CDR3: TGTGCCAGCAGCCGCGACAGGAGGAACACTGAAGCTTTCTTT. This gives the protein CASSRDRRNTEAFF.

This clone was recorded only once. The chain combines TRBV29-1 with TRBJ1-3, with TRBD1 matching 9 bases. J lost 1 base, V lost 7 bases, and 5 bases had no gene match. Germline CDR1 reads SQVTM; CDR2 reads ANQGSEA. The CDR3 totals 14 residues. CDR3 sequence reads: CSAAQGASGNTIYF. For the CDR3, the DNA is TGCAGCGCCGCACAGGGGGCGTCTGGAAACACCATATATTTT. The variable domain in full, with the rest retrieved from reference TRBV29-1 and TRBJ1-3, is SAVISQKPSRDICQRGTSLTIQCQVDSQVTMMFWYRQQPGQSLTLIATANQGSEATYESGFVIDKFPISRPNLTFSTLTVSNMSPEDSSIYLCSAAQGASGNTIYFGEGSWLTVV.

This chain connects TRBV5-1 to TRBJ2-2; 10 bases are a match to TRBD2. J lost 6 bases, V lost 0 bases, and 2 bases had no gene match. The germline CDR1 and CDR2 sequences are SGHRS and YFSETQ. CDR3 length equals 15 residues. The CDR3 coding sequence is TGCGCCAGCAGCTTGGCTAGCGGGAGCGCCGGGGAGCTGTTTTTT. Amino acids: CASSLASGSAGELFF.

This chain links TRBV19 with TRBJ1-5; a weak D match, TRBD1 (5 bases). Germline-derived CDR1 and CDR2 are LNHDA and SQIVND (reference sequence). The CDR3 runs 13 residues. V was cut by 10 bases and J by 4 bases, with 14 bases left in between. The CDR3 DNA reads as TGTGCCACCTCGGGACTCAGGAATCAGCCCCAGCATTTT. Translation: CATSGLRNQPQHF.

This clone has more than one count but fewer than ten. The chain links TRBV2 to TRBJ1-5; 7 bases agree with TRBD1. Trimming at V came to 4 bases and at J to 3 bases, leaving 3 bases not matched to a gene. The CDR3 has 14 residues. The germline CDR1 and CDR2 sequences are SNHLY and FYNNEI. The CDR3 DNA follows: TGTGCCAGCAGTGGACAGGGAAACAATCAGCCCCAGCATTTT. Translated: CASSGQGNNQPQHF.

In regard to this clone: Germline and junction disagree at one end, which may indicate a read error. The CDR3 spells CASSVGLVNTEASF. The CDR3 nucleotides read TGTGCCAGCAGCGTAGGACTCGTGAACACTGAAGCTTCCTTT. The V call is TRBV9, the J call TRBJ1-1; no clear D gene. The germline CDR1 and CDR2 sequences are SGDLS and YYNGEE. This CDR3 is 14 amino acids long.

This clone was counted between two and nine times. The chain employs TRBV7-2 and TRBJ1-3, with D unclear. The CDR3 totals 14 residues. V dropped 1 base and J dropped 7 bases, with 11 bases sitting between them. CDR1 is SGHTA and CDR2 is FQGNSA in the germline V gene. The CDR3 DNA sequence: TGTGCCAGCAGCTTAGTCGACTCACGGAACACCATATATTTT. Residues: CASSLVDSRNTIYF. Looking up the rest from reference TRBV7-2 and TRBJ1-3 gives the full variable domain: GAGVSQSPSNKVTEKGKDVELRCDPISGHTALYWYRQSLGQGLEFLIYFQGNSAPDKSGLPSDRFSAERTGGSVSTLTIQRTQQEDSAVYLCASSLVDSRNTIYFGEGSWLTVV.

The chain carries TRBV28 and TRBJ2-4; D not resolved. Per germline, CDR1 MDHEN and CDR2 SYDVKM. The CDR3 contains 15 residues. The V end lost 6 bases, the J end lost 0 bases, and 12 bases lay between the germline ends. CDR3 sequence reads: CASSRTALAKNIQYF. CDR3 bases: TGTGCCAGCAGCCGTACTGCGCTAGCCAAAAACATTCAGTACTTC.

The V call is TRBV6-1, the J call TRBJ2-3, with D uncertain. The V gene lost 0 bases and the J gene lost 4 bases, with 11 bases spanning the gap. Germline V gives CDR1 MNHNS, CDR2 SASEGT. The CDR3 covers 15 residues. The CDR3, as DNA: TGTGCCAGCAGTGAAGCGGTCAACTCGCCAGATACGCAGTATTTT. Amino acid sequence: CASSEAVNSPDTQYF.

V gene TRBV6-5 combines with J gene TRBJ2-3, with no clear D. V dropped 2 bases and J dropped 0 bases, with 6 bases sitting between them. CDR3 length: 14 residues. In germline, CDR1 is MNHEY, CDR2 SVGAGI. The CDR3 is CASSYDRSTDTQYF. The CDR3 region has the DNA TGTGCCAGCAGTTACGATCGGAGCACAGATACGCAGTATTTT.

The rearrangement joins TRBV19 to TRBJ1-1; D call uncertain. Per the germline V gene, CDR1 is LNHDA and CDR2 is SQIVND (reference sequence). V lost 3 bases and J lost 1, with 9 bases in between. The CDR3 has 14 residues. The CDR3 nucleotides read TGTGCCAGTAGTATTTTACACCGGAACACTGAAGCTTTCTTT. Residues: CASSILHRNTEAFF. The full variable domain, its missing parts supplied by reference TRBV19 and TRBJ1-1, is DGGITQSPKYLFRKEGQNVTLSCEQNLNHDAMYWYRQDPGQGLRLIYYSQIVNDFQKGDIAEGYSVSREKKESFPLTVTSAQKNPTAFYLCASSILHRNTEAFFGQGTRLTVV.